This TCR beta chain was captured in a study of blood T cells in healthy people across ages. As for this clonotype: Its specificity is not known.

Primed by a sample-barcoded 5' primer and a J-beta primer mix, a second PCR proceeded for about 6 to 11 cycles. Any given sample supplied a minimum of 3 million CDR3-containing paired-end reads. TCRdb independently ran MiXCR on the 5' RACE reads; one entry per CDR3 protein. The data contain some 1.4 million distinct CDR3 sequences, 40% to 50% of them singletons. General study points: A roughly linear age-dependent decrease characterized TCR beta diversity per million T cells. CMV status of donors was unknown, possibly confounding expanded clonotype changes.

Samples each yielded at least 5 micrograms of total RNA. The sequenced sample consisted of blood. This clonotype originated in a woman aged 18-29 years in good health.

In DNA form, the CDR3 reads TGTGCCAGCAGCCTCGGGACTGTAGGCTCCTACGAGCAGTACTTC. Translation gives CASSLGTVGSYEQYF. The chain carries TRBV3-1 and TRBJ2-7, with D tentatively TRBD2 (6 bases). CDR3 length equals 15 residues. Trimming removed 4 bases from V and 0 bases from J, with 13 bases in between. Germline V gene sequence: CDR1 LGHDT, CDR2 YNNKEL (reference sequence).